Following are 9 T cell receptor beta chains from one sample sequenced in a study of CD8 T cells in Susac syndrome (dated by TCRdb to the late 2010s). The method behind the library was the immunoSEQ multiplex PCR assay. RNA was extracted using the RNeasy kit, and about 0.45 to 1 ug of the RNA was reverse transcribed with random hexamers. Using fastp trimming at Q25 and MiXCR clonotype assembly, TCRdb reanalyzed the public sequencing data and kept in-frame beta chains. Rows with a matching CDR3 protein are joined into one entry that keeps the most common DNA and genes. In this sample the table shows about 76,000 distinct CDR3 sequences, over 75% of which occur a single time. The ten biggest clones cover just over 0.5% of the sample. The sequencing sample was made of CD8+ T cells from PBMCs. These receptors were taken from a human donor with multiple sclerosis.

The chain recombines TRBV7-3 with TRBJ2-7; D may be TRBD1 (6 bases). Germline CDR1 reads SGHTA; CDR2 reads FQGTGA. The V end lost 4 bases, the J end lost 6 bases, and 13 bases lay between the germline ends. The CDR3 loop spans 13 amino acids. CDR3 loop: CASSSHREGEQYF. The CDR3 nucleotides read TGTGCCAGCAGCTCTCACAGGGAAGGCGAGCAGTACTTC. Drawing the rest from reference TRBV7-3 and TRBJ2-7, the complete variable domain is GAGVSQTPSNKVTEKGKYVELRCDPISGHTALYWYRQSLGQGPEFLIYFQGTGAADDSGLPNDRFFAVRPEGSVSTLKIQRTERGDSAVYLCASSSHREGEQYFGPGTRLTVT.

V usage is TRBV12-3 or TRBV12-4 and J usage is TRBJ2-1; 7 positions agree with TRBD1. CDR3 length: 13 amino acids. V lost 6 bases, J lost 4 bases, and 3 bases stayed unmatched. CDR3 in amino acids: CASRLQGYNEQFF. The CDR3, as DNA: TGTGCCAGCAGGCTACAGGGGTACAATGAGCAGTTCTTC.

This chain uses TRBV10-3 with TRBJ2-3; D is perhaps TRBD1 (6 bases). The CDR3 runs to 15 residues. V dropped 4 bases and J dropped 1 base, with 12 bases sitting between them. Germline V gene data show CDR1 as ENHRY and CDR2 as SYGVKD. Here the CDR3 reads CAISVPGEGTDTQYF. The CDR3 DNA is TGTGCCATCAGTGTGCCAGGGGAAGGCACAGATACGCAGTATTTT.

V is TRBV7-6 and J is TRBJ2-3; 10 bases fit TRBD2. The germline V gene has CDR1 SGHVS and CDR2 FNYEAQ. Losses at the gene ends were 4 bases for V and 3 bases for J; bases not matched to a gene: 7. The CDR3 contains 16 residues. The CDR3 DNA sequence: TGTGCCAGCAGCTCCTCTAGCGGGAGTATAACAGATACGCAGTATTTT. It translates to CASSSSSGSITDTQYF.

The chain links TRBV19 to TRBJ2-7, with a possible D match to TRBD1 (6 bases). Germline CDR1 and CDR2: LNHDA and SQIVND (reference sequence). V was pared by 3 bases and J by 6 bases, with 18 bases between. This CDR3 region has 15 residues. The CDR3 DNA reads as TGTGCCAGTAGTATTGGCAGCAGGACAGTGCGCGAGCAGTACTTC. Its translation: CASSIGSRTVREQYF.

The V gene is TRBV7-2, the J gene TRBJ2-7; possible D gene TRBD2, 5 bases. CDR3 length: 15 amino acids. Germline CDR1 SGHTA, CDR2 FQGNSA. The germline V and J ends were trimmed by 1 base and 4 bases, with 14 bases remaining between them. The CDR3 region is CASSLGYGLAYEQYF. DNA of the CDR3: TGTGCCAGCAGCTTAGGTTATGGGCTAGCATACGAGCAGTACTTC.

The rearrangement uses TRBV5-6 and TRBJ2-2; 8 bases align to TRBD1. Germline loops: CDR1 SGHDT, CDR2 YYEEEE. The V segment lost 5 bases and the J segment 6 bases; nucleotides outside the gene matches: 9. This CDR3 contains 15 residues. The CDR3 loop is CASSSMGQVAGELFF. The CDR3 coding sequence is TGTGCCAGCAGTTCTATGGGACAGGTGGCCGGGGAGCTGTTTTTT.

CDR3 sequence (DNA): TGTGCCAGTATCACAGGGGGAAACACTGAAGCTTTCTTT. Encoded protein: CASITGGNTEAFF. V usage is TRBV19 and J usage is TRBJ1-1; 8 bases line up with TRBD1. The germline CDR1 and CDR2 sequences are LNHDA and SQIVND (reference sequence). The CDR3 consists of 13 residues. Trimming at V came to 7 bases and at J to 2 bases, leaving 3 bases not matched to a gene.

The rearrangement uses TRBV9 and TRBJ1-1, with 8 bases identical to TRBD1. Losses at the gene ends were 4 bases for V and 5 bases for J; bases not matched to a gene: 10. This CDR3 is 15 amino acids long. Germline V gene sequence: CDR1 SGDLS, CDR2 YYNGEE. In DNA, the CDR3 is TGTGCCAGCAGCCCTCGACAGGGGATTGTGACTGAAGCTTTCTTT. Amino acid sequence: CASSPRQGIVTEAFF.